This T cell receptor beta chain is from a study of cytomegalovirus exposure and HLA in healthy donors. Background on the study: An earlier analysis identified 110 million or so unique TCR beta sequences in approximately 170 million T cells.

Whole-study findings and limits: In a later analysis, TCR association rates varied by HLA locus: DRB1 most, HLA-C fewest. Per a later analysis, HLA-associated TCR beta chains showed more clonal expansion than other, equally common TCR beta chains.

The CDR3 extends over 16 amino acids. Germline assignment: CDR1 SGDLS and CDR2 YYNGEE. With 3 bases removed from V and 5 bases from J, the gap between germline ends came to 18 bases. For this clone: Antigen specificity is unknown.

The PCR employed 60 Vbeta primers together with 13 Jbeta primers. Per the original methods: About 11 million of the roughly 80 million unique TCR beta chains counted in a later analysis were shared. The protocol was immunoSEQ multiplex PCR, while the TCRdb copy is restricted to in-frame clones and leaves out a portion. V, J and clone size were drawn from that table, and D and trimming were deduced from the DNA. The data contain more than 140,000 clones, 75% of them singletons. V usage is TRBV9 and J usage is TRBJ2-1, with a weak D call TRBD1 (5 bases). The sample comprised PBMCs. The receptor was isolated from a man between 40 and 49 years old in good health and CMV-seronegative. The CDR3 reads CASSAMGRAAHNEQFF. In nucleotides, the CDR3 is TGTGCCAGCAGCGCGATGGGCAGGGCGGCCCACAATGAGCAGTTCTTC.